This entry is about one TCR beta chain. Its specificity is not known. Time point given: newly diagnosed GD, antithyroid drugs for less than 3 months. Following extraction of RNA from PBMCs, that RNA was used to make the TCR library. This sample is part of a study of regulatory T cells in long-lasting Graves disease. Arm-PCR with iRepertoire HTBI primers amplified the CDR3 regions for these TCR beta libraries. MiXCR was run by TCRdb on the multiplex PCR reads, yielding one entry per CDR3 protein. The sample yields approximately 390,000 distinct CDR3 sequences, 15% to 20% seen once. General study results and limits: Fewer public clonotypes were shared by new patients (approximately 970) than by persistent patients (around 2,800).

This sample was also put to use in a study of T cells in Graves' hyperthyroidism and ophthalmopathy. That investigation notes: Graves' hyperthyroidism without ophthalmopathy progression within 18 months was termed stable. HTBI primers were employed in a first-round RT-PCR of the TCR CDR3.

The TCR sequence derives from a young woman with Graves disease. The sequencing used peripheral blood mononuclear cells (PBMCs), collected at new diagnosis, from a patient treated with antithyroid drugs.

The CDR3 region is CASTGGQEKLFF. The CDR3 coding sequence is TGTGCCAGCACAGGGGGTCAGGAAAAACTGTTTTTT. The chain couples TRBV28 to TRBJ1-4, with 7 bases lining up with TRBD1. The CDR3 runs to 12 residues. V gave up 7 bases and J gave up 8 bases; unmatched junction bases: 4. CDR1 and CDR2 (germline): MDHEN, SYDVKM.